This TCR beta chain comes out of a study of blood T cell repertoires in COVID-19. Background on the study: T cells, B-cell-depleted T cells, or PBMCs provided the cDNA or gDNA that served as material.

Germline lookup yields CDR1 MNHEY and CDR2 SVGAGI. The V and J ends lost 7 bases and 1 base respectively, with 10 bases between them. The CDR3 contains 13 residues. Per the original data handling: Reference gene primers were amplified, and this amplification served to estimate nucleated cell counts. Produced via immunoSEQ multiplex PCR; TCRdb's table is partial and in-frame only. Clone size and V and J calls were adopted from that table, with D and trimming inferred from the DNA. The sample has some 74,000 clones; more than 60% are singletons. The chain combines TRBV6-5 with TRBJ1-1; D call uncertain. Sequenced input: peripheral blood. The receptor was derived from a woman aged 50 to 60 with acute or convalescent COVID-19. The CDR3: CASMPLQNTEAFF. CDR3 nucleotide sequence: TGTGCCAGCATGCCGTTACAGAACACTGAAGCTTTCTTT.